The clone carrying this T cell receptor (beta chain) was counted many times. The V end lost 6 bases, the J end lost 7 bases, and 22 bases lay between the germline ends. This CDR3 spans 15 amino acids. Germline loops: CDR1 DFQATT, CDR2 SNEGSKA (reference sequence). This entry comes from a study of CDR3 diversity in severe acne. TCRdb passed the PCR reads through MiXCR, listing each CDR3 protein once. The sample shows tens of thousands of distinct CDR3 sequences, approximately 49% of them seen only once. Sequencing input: blood. The chain uses TRBV20-1 and TRBJ1-5, with D perhaps TRBD1 (6 bases). The sequence came from a male donor with severe acne vulgaris. Written as DNA, the CDR3 is TGCAGTGCAAAGGATGGAACAGGGTTCGGGCAGCCCCAGCATTTT. Its protein is CSAKDGTGFGQPQHF.